A selection of T cell receptor beta chains follows, all from one sample in a study of cytomegalovirus exposure and HLA in healthy donors. Assay used: immunoSEQ multiplex PCR; TCRdb lists only in-frame clones, some missing. The sample lists some 160,000 clones, 76% occurring once. Sequencing was performed on PBMCs. The source is a woman aged 40 to 50 in good health and CMV-seronegative. The CDR3 runs from the conserved cysteine through the conserved F or W. A D gene is named only where the DNA matches it firmly. Size is omitted from some rows. Given values are once, few, many or a class for expanded clones.

v_call	d_call	clone_size	j_call	cdr3_nt	cdr3_aa
TRBV7-6	TRBD2	once	TRBJ2-4	TGTGCCAGCAGCTTAGAAGCGGGGGCGGACAAAAACATTCAGTACTTC	CASSLEAGADKNIQYF
TRBV5-1	-	-	TRBJ2-7	TGCGCCAGCAGCTTGGGACAGTCCCCTTACGAGCAGTACTTC	CASSLGQSPYEQYF
TRBV28	TRBD2	-	TRBJ2-5	TGTGCCAGCAGTTTTTTGCGGGGGAATTTGGGAGAGACCCAGTACTTC	CASSFLRGNLGETQYF
TRBV27	-	-	TRBJ1-4	TGTGCCAGCAGTCTAGGTTCGTGGGAAAAACTGTTTTTT	CASSLGSWEKLFF
TRBV28	-	-	TRBJ1-1	TGTGCCAGCAGTTTGGTACAGCCGAACACTGAAGCTTTCTTT	CASSLVQPNTEAFF
TRBV15	-	few	TRBJ1-5	TGTGCCACCAGCAGAGATGGGGGGGACAATCAGCCCCAGCATTTT	CATSRDGGDNQPQHF
TRBV28	TRBD1	-	TRBJ1-2	TGTGCCAGCAGTTTGACAGGGGGCTGGGGCTACACCTTC	CASSLTGGWGYTF
TRBV19	-	-	TRBJ1-5	TGTGCCACTTCTGGAGGTTATAGCAATCAGCCCCAGCATTTT	CATSGGYSNQPQHF
TRBV27	-	-	TRBJ1-1	TGTGCCAGCAGCAAACAGGGTGGGAAAGCTTTCTTT	CASSKQGGKAFF
TRBV6-1	-	few	TRBJ1-1	TGTGCCAGCATCCCCCGGGGGGACCTGAACACTGAAGCTTTCTTT	CASIPRGDLNTEAFF
TRBV27	-	-	TRBJ1-4	TGTGCCAGCAGTTTAGGGCAGTTTAATGAAAAACTGTTTTTT	CASSLGQFNEKLFF
TRBV6-5	-	-	TRBJ1-2	TGTGCCAGCAGCCCCCAGGGCGCTAACTATGGCTACACCTTC	CASSPQGANYGYTF
TRBV7-9	TRBD1	-	TRBJ2-2	TGTGCCAGCAGCTTGACAGGGGGCACCGGGGAGCTGTTTTTT	CASSLTGGTGELFF
TRBV9	TRBD1	-	TRBJ2-7	TGTGCCACGGCTCGGGGGACAGGGAACCACGAGCAGTACTTC	CATARGTGNHEQYF
TRBV27	TRBD2	-	TRBJ2-1	TGTGCCAGCAGTTTTCGGAGCGGGGGGTTCTACAATGAGCAGTTCTTC	CASSFRSGGFYNEQFF
TRBV5-4	-	once	TRBJ2-7	TGTGCCAGCAGCTTAGATCGAACTAGCGAGCAGTACTTC	CASSLDRTSEQYF
TRBV2	-	-	TRBJ2-5	TGTGCCAGCAGTGAAAGTATCGGCGGGACTCAAGAGACCCAGTACTTC	CASSESIGGTQETQYF
TRBV7-9	-	few	TRBJ1-2	TGTGCCAGCAGCTTAGTGACAAAAAGGAATGGCTACACCTTC	CASSLVTKRNGYTF
TRBV5-6	TRBD2	few	TRBJ2-2	TGTGCCAGCAGCTGGGGACCTATGGGACTAGCGGGGACCGGGGAGCTGTTTTTT	CASSWGPMGLAGTGELFF
TRBV7-7	TRBD2	-	TRBJ2-5	TGTGCCAGCAGCAAAGGACTAGCGGCCCACCAAGAGACCCAGTACTTC	CASSKGLAAHQETQYF
TRBV4-1	-	few	TRBJ1-1	TGCGCCAGCAGCCCCCGGGGGGGGGCGAACACTGAAGCTTTCTTT	CASSPRGGANTEAFF
TRBV5-6	TRBD1	-	TRBJ1-1	TGTGCCAGCAGCTGGGGACAGATGAACACTGAAGCTTTCTTT	CASSWGQMNTEAFF
TRBV5-5	-	few	TRBJ2-1	TGTGCCAGCAGCTTGCGAGACAGCCCTGAGCAGTTCTTC	CASSLRDSPEQFF
TRBV5-1	TRBD2	many	TRBJ2-5	TGCGCCAGCAGCTCCCTAGCGGGAGGGCCCGAGACCCAGTACTTC	CASSSLAGGPETQYF
TRBV6-5	-	-	TRBJ1-6	TGTGCCAGCAACCCCCAGTATTATAATTCACCCCTCCACTTT	CASNPQYYNSPLHF
TRBV5-1	TRBD2	-	TRBJ2-5	TGCGCCAGCAGCGCGGGGGGGGATCAAGAGACCCAGTACTTC	CASSAGGDQETQYF
TRBV29-1	TRBD1	few	TRBJ1-2	TGCAGCGTTGACGCGGGACAGGGGGCATATGGCTACACCTTC	CSVDAGQGAYGYTF